This TCR beta chain was recorded in a study of T cell responses to AZD1222 COVID-19 vaccine. Generated by immunoSEQ multiplex PCR, the TCRdb table keeps only in-frame clones and is missing some. This table holds some 150,000 clones, 88% found once. To note about this clone: Antigen specificity is unknown.

Whole-study findings and limits: Nearly half of spike-specific TCRs reportedly go after variant regions that carry no mutations. Researchers took repertoire samples only after the peak T cell response had come.

Per the germline V gene, CDR1 is SGHNT and CDR2 is YENEEA. V lost 10 bases, J lost 5 bases, and 18 bases lay in between. The CDR3 consists of 13 residues. Sequenced here: peripheral blood, sampled 28 days after the second AZD1222 dose. The chain has TRBV11-3 and TRBJ2-7; D possibly matches TRBD1 or TRBD2 (5 bases each). This receptor was taken from an adult who received the AZD1222 COVID-19 vaccine. The CDR3 coding sequence is TGTGCCACCTCCACCGGGGCTGGAAACGAGCAGTACTTC. This gives the protein CATSTGAGNEQYF.